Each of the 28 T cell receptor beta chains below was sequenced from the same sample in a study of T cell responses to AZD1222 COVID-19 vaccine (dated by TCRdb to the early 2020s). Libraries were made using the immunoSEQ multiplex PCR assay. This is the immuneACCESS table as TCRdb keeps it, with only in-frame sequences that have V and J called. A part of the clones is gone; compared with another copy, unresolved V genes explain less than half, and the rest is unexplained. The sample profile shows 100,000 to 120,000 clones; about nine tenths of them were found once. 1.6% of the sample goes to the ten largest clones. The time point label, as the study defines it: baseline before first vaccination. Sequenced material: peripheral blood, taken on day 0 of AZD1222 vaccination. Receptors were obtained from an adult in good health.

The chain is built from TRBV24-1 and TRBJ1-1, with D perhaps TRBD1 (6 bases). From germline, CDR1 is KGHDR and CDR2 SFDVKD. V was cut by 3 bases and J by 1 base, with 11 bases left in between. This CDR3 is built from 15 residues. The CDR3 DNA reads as TGTGCCACCAGTGATCCCCGGGGGCCGAACACTGAAGCTTTCTTT. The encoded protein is CATSDPRGPNTEAFF.

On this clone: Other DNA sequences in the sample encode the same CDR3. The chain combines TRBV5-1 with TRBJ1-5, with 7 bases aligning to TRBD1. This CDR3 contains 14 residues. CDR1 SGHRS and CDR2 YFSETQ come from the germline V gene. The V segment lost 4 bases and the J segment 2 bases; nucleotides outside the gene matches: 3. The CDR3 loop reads CASSPGQGNQPQHF. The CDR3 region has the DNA TGCGCCAGCAGCCCCGGACAGGGCAATCAGCCCCAGCATTTT.

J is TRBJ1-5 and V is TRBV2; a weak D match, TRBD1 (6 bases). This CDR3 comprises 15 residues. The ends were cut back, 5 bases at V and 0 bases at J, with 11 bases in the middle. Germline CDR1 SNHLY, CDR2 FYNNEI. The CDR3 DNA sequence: TGTGCCAGCAGTAAAGGGGGGGCTAGCAATCAGCCCCAGCATTTT. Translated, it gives CASSKGGASNQPQHF. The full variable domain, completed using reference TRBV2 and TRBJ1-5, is EPEVTQTPSHQVTQMGQEVILRCVPISNHLYFYWYRQILGQKVEFLVSFYNNEISEKSEIFDDQFSVERPDGSNFTLKIRSTKLEDSAMYFCASSKGGASNQPQHFGDGTRLSIL.

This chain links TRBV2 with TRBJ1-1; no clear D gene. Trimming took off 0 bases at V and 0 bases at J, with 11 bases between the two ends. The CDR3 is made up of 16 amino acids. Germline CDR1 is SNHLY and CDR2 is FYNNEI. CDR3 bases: TGTGCCAGCAGTGAAGCTTGGCAGCTAATGAACACTGAAGCTTTCTTT. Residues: CASSEAWQLMNTEAFF. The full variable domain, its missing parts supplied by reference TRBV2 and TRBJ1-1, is EPEVTQTPSHQVTQMGQEVILRCVPISNHLYFYWYRQILGQKVEFLVSFYNNEISEKSEIFDDQFSVERPDGSNFTLKIRSTKLEDSAMYFCASSEAWQLMNTEAFFGQGTRLTVV.

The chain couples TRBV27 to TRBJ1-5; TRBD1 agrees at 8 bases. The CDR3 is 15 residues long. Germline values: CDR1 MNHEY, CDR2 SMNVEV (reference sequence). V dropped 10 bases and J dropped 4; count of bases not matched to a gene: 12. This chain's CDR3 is CATSPRGLINQPQHF. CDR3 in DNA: TGTGCCACCTCCCCCAGGGGGCTCATTAATCAGCCCCAGCATTTT.

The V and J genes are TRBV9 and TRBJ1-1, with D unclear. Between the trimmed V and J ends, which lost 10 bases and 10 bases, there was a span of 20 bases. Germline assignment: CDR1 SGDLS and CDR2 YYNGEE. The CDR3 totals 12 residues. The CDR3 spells CASSVPGPGAFF. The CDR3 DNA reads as TGTGCCTCCAGCGTCCCCGGGCCTGGAGCTTTCTTT.

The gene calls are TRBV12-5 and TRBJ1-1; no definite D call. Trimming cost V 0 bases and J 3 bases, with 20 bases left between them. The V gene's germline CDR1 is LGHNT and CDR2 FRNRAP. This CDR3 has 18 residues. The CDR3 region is CASGLVGELIIKDTEAFF. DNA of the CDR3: TGTGCTAGTGGTTTGGTTGGAGAACTGATTATCAAAGACACTGAAGCTTTCTTT.

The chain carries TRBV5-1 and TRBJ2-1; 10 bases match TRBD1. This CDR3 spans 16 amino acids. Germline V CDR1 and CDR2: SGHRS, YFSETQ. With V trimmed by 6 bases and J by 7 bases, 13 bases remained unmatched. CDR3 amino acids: CASIQTPGTGANEQFF. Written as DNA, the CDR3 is TGCGCCAGCATCCAAACCCCCGGGACAGGGGCAAATGAGCAGTTCTTC.

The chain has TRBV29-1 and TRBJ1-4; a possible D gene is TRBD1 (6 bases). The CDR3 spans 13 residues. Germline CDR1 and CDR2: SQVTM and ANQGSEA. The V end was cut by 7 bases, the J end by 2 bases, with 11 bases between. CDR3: CSAYGQTNEKLFF. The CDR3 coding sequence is TGCAGCGCCTATGGACAGACTAATGAAAAACTGTTTTTT. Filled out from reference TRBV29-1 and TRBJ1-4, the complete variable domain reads SAVISQKPSRDICQRGTSLTIQCQVDSQVTMMFWYRQQPGQSLTLIATANQGSEATYESGFVIDKFPISRPNLTFSTLTVSNMSPEDSSIYLCSAYGQTNEKLFFGSGTQLSVL.

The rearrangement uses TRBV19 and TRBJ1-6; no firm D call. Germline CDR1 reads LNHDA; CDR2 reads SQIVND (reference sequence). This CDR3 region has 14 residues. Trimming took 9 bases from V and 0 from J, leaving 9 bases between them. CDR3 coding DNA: TGTGCCAGCACCCCCGACTCCTATAATTCACCCCTCCACTTT. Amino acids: CASTPDSYNSPLHF.

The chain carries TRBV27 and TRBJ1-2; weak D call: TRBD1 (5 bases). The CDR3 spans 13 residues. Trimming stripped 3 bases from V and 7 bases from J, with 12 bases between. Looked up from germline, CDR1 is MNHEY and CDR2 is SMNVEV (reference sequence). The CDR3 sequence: CASSFRDLRGYTF. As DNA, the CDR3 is TGTGCCAGCAGTTTCAGGGATCTTCGTGGCTACACCTTC.

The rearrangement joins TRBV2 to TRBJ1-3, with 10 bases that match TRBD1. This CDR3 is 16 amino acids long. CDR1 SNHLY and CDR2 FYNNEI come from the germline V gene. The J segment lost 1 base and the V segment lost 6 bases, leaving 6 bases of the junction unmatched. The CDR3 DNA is TGTGCCAGCAGGACAGGGACAGGGGAATCTGGAAACACCATATATTTT. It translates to CASRTGTGESGNTIYF.

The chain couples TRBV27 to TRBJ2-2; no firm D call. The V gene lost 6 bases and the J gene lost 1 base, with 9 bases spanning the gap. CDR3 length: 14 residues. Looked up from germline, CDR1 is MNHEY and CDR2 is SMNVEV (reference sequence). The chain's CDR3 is CASSRIVNTGELFF. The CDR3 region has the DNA TGTGCCAGCAGCCGGATCGTGAACACCGGGGAGCTGTTTTTT.

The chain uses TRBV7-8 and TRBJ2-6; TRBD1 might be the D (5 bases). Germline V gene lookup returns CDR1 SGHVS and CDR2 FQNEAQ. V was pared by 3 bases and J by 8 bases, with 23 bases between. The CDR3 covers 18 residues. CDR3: CASSLTTGHVLGPNVLTF. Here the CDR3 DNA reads TGTGCCAGCAGCTTGACAACAGGACACGTACTGGGGCCCAACGTCCTGACTTTC.

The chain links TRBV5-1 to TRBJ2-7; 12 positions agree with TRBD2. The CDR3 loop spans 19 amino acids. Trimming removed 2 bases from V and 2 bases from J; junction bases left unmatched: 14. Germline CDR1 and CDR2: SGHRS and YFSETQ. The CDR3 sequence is CASSFGTKGLAGRPYEQYF. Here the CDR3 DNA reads TGCGCCAGCAGCTTTGGTACCAAGGGACTAGCGGGCAGACCCTACGAGCAGTACTTC.

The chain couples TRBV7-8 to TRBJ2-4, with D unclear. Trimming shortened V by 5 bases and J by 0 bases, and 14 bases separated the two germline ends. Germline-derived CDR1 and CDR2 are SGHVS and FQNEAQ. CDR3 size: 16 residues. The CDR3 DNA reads TGTGCCAGCAGCAACACAGCTACGGTAGCCAAAAACATTCAGTACTTC. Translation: CASSNTATVAKNIQYF.

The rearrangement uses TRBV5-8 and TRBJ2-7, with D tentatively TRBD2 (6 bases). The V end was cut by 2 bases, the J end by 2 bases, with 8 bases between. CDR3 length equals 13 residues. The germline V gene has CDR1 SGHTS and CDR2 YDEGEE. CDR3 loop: CASSFGGAYEQYF. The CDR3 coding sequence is TGTGCCAGCAGCTTCGGCGGGGCCTACGAGCAGTACTTC.

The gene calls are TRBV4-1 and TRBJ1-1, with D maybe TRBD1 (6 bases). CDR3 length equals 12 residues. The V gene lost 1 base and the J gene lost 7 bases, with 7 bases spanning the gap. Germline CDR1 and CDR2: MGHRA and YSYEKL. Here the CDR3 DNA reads TGCGCCAGCAGCCAAGCAGGGGTTGAAGCTTTCTTT. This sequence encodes CASSQAGVEAFF.

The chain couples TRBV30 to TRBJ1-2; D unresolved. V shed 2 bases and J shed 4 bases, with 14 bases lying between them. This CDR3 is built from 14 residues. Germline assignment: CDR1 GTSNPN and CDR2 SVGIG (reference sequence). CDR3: CAWSPRGEFYGYTF. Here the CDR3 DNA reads TGTGCCTGGAGTCCCCGCGGGGAATTCTATGGCTACACCTTC.

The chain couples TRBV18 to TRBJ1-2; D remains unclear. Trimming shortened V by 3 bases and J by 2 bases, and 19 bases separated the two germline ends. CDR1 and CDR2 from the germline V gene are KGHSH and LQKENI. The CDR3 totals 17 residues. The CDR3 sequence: CASSPFTPDTPNYGYTF. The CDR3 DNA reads TGTGCCAGCTCACCCTTTACTCCCGACACTCCGAACTATGGCTACACCTTC.

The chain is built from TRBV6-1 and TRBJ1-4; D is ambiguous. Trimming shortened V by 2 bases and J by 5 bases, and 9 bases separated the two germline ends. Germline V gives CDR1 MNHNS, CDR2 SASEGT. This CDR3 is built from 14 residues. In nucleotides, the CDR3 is TGTGCCAGCAGTGAATGGGGAATGAATGAAAAACTGTTTTTT. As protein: CASSEWGMNEKLFF.

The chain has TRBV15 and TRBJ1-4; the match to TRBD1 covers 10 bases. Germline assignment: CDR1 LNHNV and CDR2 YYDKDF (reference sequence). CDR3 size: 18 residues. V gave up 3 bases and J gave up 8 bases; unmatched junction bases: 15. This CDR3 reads CATSRSDRDRGFWEKLFF. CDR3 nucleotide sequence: TGTGCCACCAGCAGGTCCGACCGGGACAGGGGATTTTGGGAAAAACTGTTTTTT.

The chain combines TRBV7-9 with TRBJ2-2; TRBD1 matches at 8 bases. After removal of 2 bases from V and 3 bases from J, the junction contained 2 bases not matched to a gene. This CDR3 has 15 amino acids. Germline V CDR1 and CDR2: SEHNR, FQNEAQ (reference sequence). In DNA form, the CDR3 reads TGTGCCAGCAGCTTATTCAGGGGGCACACCGGGGAGCTGTTTTTT. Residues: CASSLFRGHTGELFF. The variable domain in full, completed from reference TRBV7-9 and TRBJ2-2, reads DTGVSQNPRHKITKRGQNVTFRCDPISEHNRLYWYRQTLGQGPEFLTYFQNEAQLEKSRLLSDRFSAERPKGSFSTLEIQRTEQGDSAMYLCASSLFRGHTGELFFGEGSRLTVL.

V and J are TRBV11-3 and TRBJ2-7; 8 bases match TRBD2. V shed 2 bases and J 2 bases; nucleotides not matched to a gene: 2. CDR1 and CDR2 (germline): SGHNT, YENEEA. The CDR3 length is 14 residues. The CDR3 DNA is TGTGCCAGCAGCTTAACTAGCGGTACCTACGAGCAGTACTTC. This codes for CASSLTSGTYEQYF.

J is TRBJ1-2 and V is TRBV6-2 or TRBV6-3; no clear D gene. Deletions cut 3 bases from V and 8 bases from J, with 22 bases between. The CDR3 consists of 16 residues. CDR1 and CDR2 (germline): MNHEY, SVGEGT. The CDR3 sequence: CASSYSSTGELSGYTF. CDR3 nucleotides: TGTGCCAGCAGTTATTCTTCAACCGGGGAACTGTCGGGCTACACCTTC.

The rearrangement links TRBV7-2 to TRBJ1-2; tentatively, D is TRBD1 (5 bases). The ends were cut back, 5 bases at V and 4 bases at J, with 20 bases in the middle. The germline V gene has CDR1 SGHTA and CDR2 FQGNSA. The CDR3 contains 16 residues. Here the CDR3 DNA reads TGTGCCAGCAGCCCCCGACTTTTGCAGGGCGGCTATGGCTACACCTTC. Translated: CASSPRLLQGGYGYTF.

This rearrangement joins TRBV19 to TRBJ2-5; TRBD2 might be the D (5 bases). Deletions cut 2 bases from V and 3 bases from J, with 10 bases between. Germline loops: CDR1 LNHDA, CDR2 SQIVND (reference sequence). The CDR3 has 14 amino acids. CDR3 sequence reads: CASSISPAEETQYF. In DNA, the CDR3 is TGTGCCAGTAGTATAAGCCCAGCGGAAGAGACCCAGTACTTC.

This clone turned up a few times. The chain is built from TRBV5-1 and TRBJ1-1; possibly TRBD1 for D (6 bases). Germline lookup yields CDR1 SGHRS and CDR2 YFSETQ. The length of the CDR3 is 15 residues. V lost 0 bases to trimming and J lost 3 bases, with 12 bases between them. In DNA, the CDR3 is TGCGCCAGCAGCTTGGTGGCTGGGACACACACTGAAGCTTTCTTT. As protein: CASSLVAGTHTEAFF.